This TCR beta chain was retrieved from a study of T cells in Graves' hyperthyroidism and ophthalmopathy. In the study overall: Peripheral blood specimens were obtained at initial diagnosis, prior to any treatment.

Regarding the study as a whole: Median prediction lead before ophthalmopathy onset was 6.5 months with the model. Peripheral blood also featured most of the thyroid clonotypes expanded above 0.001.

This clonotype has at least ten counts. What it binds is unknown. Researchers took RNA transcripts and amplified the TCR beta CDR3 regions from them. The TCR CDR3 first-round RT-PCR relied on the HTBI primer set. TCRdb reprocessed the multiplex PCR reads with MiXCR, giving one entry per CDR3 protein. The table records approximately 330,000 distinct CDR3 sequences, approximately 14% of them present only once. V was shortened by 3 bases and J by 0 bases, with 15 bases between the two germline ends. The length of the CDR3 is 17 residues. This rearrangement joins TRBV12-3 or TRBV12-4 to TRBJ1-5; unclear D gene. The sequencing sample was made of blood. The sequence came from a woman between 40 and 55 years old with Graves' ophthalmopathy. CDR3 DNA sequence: TGTGCCAGCAGTTTGGCGGGAAGGACTTATAGCAATCAGCCCCAGCATTTT. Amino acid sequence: CASSLAGRTYSNQPQHF.